Below are 7 T cell receptor beta chains sequenced from a single sample in a study of blood T cell repertoires in COVID-19. TCRdb's table, derived via immunoSEQ multiplex PCR, lists solely in-frame clones and lacks some. The table lists 270,000 or so clones, roughly 90% of them singletons. Input material: peripheral blood. The receptors shown here come from a woman between 55 and 75 years old with COVID-19, enrolled during active disease.

This chain joins TRBV21-1 and TRBJ2-7; the tabulated D call, TRBD1, remains unverified against the DNA. TRBV21-1 is a pseudogene locus. The CDR3 is 17 amino acids. CDR3 nucleotide sequence: TGTGCCAGCATGTTTAAATATCGGAGACAGGACCCTTACGAGCAGTACTTC. Protein sequence: CASMFKYRRQDPYEQYF.

The rearrangement joins TRBV3-1 (or the pseudogene TRBV3-2) to TRBJ1-4; D not certain. CDR1 and CDR2 from the germline V gene are LGHDT and YNNKEL (reference sequence). This CDR3 is 16 amino acids long. Trimming took 3 bases from V and 2 from J, leaving 13 bases between them. For the CDR3, the DNA is TGTGCCAGCAGCCACGTCGGACGGGATACTAATGAAAAACTGTTTTTT. Its translation: CASSHVGRDTNEKLFF.

The chain is built from TRBV27 and TRBJ1-1; possibly TRBD1 for D (5 bases). With 4 bases removed from V and 0 bases from J, the gap between germline ends came to 9 bases. The CDR3 sequence is 14 residues long. From germline, CDR1 is MNHEY and CDR2 SMNVEV (reference sequence). DNA of the CDR3: TGTGCCAGCAGTTCGGGGGGGATGAACACTGAAGCTTTCTTT. Protein product: CASSSGGMNTEAFF.

This clone was recorded once. The CDR3 nucleotides read TGTGCCAGCAGCCAAGGAGCCTCTCGGGAGACCCAGTACTTC. Its protein product is CASSQGASRETQYF. The chain employs TRBV4-2 and TRBJ2-5; D is undetermined. Trimming took 1 base from V and 5 from J, leaving 11 bases between them. CDR3 size: 14 residues. Per germline, CDR1 LGHNA and CDR2 YNFKEQ.

V and J are TRBV14 and TRBJ2-7, with a weak D call TRBD1 (7 bases). CDR3 size: 14 residues. V was pared by 0 bases and J by 7 bases, with 13 bases between. Germline V CDR1 and CDR2: SGHDN, FVKESK. The CDR3 nucleotides are TGTGCCAGCAGCCAAGATAGGCGGGACAGAGAGCAGTACTTC. This codes for CASSQDRRDREQYF.

The rearrangement uses TRBV7-8 and TRBJ1-2; the match to TRBD1 covers 7 bases. CDR1 is SGHVS and CDR2 is FQNEAQ in the germline V gene. V shed 6 bases and J 4 bases; nucleotides not matched to a gene: 5. CDR3 length: 13 amino acids. CDR3 bases: TGTGCCAGCAGACCGGGACAGAGCTATGGCTACACCTTC. The encoded protein is CASRPGQSYGYTF.

V usage is TRBV3-1 (or the pseudogene TRBV3-2) and J usage is TRBJ2-3; a weak D match, TRBD2 (5 bases). The CDR3 has 14 residues. V lost 1 base and J lost 2, with 7 bases in between. Germline V gives CDR1 LGHDT, CDR2 YNNKEL (reference sequence). This CDR3 reads CASSQGTSTDTQYF. DNA for the CDR3: TGTGCCAGCAGCCAAGGGACTTCCACAGATACGCAGTATTTT.